This T cell receptor beta chain stems from a study of PD-1 blockade in classical Hodgkin lymphoma. Exposure to brentuximab vedotin varied, and each patient had relapsed following autologous stem cell transplantation. The repertoire was sequenced with immunoSEQ multiplex PCR; TCRdb's copy has only in-frame clones and lacks some. Here the sample spans 40,000 to 50,000 clones, 78% being singletons. This CDR3 is built from 15 residues. V lost 5 bases to trimming and J lost 3 bases, with 17 bases between them. Per germline, CDR1 SEHNR and CDR2 FQNEAQ (reference sequence). The clonotype was recovered from a human donor with classical Hodgkin lymphoma. Sequences were derived from peripheral blood mononuclear cells (PBMCs), sampled at baseline. The V call is TRBV7-9, the J call TRBJ2-7, with a weak D call TRBD1 (6 bases). In DNA, the CDR3 is TGTGCCAGCAGCCCGCCGGACAGCGGATTCTACGAGCAGTACTTC. It is translated as CASSPPDSGFYEQYF.